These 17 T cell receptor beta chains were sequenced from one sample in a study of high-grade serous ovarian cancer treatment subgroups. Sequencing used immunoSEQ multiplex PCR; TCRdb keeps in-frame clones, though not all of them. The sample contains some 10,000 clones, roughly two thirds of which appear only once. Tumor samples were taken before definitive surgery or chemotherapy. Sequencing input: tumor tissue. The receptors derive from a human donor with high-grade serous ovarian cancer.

The CDR3 sequence: CASSRTSGTGELFF. The CDR3 DNA is TGTGCCAGTAGTAGGACTAGCGGCACCGGGGAGCTGTTTTTT. The chain combines TRBV19 with TRBJ2-2; 10 nucleotides agree with TRBD2. CDR1 and CDR2 (germline): LNHDA, SQIVND (reference sequence). This CDR3 spans 14 amino acids. Unmatched junction bases numbered 0, after V lost 4 bases and J lost 4 bases.

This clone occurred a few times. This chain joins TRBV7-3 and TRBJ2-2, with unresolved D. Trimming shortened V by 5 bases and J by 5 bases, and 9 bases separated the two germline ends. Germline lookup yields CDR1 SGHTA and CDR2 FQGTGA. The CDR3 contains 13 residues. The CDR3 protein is CASSLTSTGELFF. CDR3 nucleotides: TGTGCCAGCAGCCTTACCTCGACCGGGGAGCTGTTTTTT.

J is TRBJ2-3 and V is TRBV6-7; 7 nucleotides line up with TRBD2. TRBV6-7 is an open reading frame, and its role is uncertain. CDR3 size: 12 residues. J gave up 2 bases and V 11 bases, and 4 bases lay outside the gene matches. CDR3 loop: CAPSGYTDTQYF. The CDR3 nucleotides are TGTGCCCCTAGCGGATACACAGATACGCAGTATTTT.

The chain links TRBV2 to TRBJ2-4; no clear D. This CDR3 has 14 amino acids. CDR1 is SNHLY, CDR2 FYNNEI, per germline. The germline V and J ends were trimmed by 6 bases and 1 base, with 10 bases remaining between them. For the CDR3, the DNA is TGTGCCAGCAGCGTTAGGACCGCCAAAAACATTCAGTACTTC. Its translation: CASSVRTAKNIQYF.

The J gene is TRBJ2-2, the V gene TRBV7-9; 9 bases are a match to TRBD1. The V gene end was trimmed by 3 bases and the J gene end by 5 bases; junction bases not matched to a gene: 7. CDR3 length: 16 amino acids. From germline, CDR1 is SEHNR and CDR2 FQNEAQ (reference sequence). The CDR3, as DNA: TGTGCCAGCAGCTTCTTCTCGACAGGGGGAACCGGGGAGCTGTTTTTT. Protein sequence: CASSFFSTGGTGELFF.

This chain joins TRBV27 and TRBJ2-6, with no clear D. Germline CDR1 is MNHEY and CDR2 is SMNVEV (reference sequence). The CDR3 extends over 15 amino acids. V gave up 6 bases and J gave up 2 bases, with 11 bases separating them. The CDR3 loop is CASRGMGPGANVLTF. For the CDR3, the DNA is TGTGCCAGCAGGGGAATGGGCCCTGGGGCCAACGTCCTGACTTTC.

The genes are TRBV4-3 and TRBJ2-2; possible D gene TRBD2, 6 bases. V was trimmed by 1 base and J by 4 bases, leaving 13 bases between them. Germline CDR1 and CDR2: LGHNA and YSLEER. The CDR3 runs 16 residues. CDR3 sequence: CASSQVEGDPTGELFF. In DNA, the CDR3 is TGCGCCAGCAGCCAAGTGGAGGGAGACCCCACCGGGGAGCTGTTTTTT.

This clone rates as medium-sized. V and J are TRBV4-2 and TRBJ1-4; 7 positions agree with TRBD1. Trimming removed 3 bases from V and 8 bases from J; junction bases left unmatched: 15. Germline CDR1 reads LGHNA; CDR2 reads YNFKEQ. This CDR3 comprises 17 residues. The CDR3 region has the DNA TGTGCCAGCAGCCAGGGGGACAGTCCCCAATGGCGGGAAAAACTGTTTTTT. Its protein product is CASSQGDSPQWREKLFF.

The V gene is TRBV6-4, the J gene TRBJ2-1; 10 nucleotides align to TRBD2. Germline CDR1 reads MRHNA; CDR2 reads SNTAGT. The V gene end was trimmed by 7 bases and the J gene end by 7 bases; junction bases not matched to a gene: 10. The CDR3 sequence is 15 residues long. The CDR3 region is CASTRLAGQTNEQFF. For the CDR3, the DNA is TGTGCCAGCACCCGACTAGCGGGCCAGACGAATGAGCAGTTCTTC.

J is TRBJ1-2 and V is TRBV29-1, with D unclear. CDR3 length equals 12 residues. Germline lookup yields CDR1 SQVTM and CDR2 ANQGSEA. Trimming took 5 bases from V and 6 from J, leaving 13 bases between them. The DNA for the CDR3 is TGCAGCGTTAAGCGCCGACATCATGGCTACACCTTC. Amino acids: CSVKRRHHGYTF.

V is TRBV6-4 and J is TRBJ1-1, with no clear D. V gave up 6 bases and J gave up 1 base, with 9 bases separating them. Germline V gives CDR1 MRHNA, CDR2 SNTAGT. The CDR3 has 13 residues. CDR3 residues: CASRRTGNTEAFF. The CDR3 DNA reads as TGTGCCAGCAGACGGACGGGGAACACTGAAGCTTTCTTT.

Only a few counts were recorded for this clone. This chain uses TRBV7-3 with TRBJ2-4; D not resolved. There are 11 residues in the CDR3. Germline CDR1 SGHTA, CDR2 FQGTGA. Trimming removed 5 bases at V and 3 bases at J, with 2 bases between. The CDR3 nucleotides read TGTGCCAGCAGCCTCAAAAACATTCAGTACTTC. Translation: CASSLKNIQYF.

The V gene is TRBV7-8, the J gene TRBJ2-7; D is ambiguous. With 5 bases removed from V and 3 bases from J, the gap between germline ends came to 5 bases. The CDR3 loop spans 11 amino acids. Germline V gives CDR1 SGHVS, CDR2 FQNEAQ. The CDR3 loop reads CASSLHYEQYF. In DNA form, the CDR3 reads TGTGCCAGCAGCCTCCACTACGAGCAGTACTTC.

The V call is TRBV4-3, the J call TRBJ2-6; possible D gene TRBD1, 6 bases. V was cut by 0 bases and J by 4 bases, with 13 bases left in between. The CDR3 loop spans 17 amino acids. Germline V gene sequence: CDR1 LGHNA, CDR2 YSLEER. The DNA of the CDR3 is TGCGCCAGCAGCCAAGATATACAGGGTGGCGGGGCCAACGTCCTGACTTTC. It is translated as CASSQDIQGGGANVLTF.

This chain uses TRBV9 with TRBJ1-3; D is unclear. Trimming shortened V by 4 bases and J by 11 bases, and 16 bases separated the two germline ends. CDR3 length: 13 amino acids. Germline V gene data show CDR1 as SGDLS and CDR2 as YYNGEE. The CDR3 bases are TGTGCCAGCAGCTCGCGGACGGCCCCTGCCATATATTTT. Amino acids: CASSSRTAPAIYF.

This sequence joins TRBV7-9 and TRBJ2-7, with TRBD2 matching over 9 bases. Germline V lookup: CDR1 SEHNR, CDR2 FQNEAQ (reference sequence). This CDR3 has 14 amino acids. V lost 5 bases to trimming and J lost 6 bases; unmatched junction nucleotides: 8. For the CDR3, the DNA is TGTGCCAGCAGCCCTCGGACTAGCGACGGCGAGCAGTACTTC. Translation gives CASSPRTSDGEQYF.

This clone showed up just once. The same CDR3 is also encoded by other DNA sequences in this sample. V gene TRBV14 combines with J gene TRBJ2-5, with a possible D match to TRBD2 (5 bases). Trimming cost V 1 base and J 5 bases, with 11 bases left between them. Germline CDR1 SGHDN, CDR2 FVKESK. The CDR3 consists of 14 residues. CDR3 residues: CASSQGGPGETQYF. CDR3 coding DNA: TGTGCCAGCAGCCAAGGTGGTCCGGGGGAGACCCAGTACTTC.